This entry describes one TCR beta chain. The CDR3 spans 14 residues. This entry belongs to a study of blood T cell repertoires in COVID-19. Methods used by the authors: By means of reference gene primer amplification, nucleated cell counts were estimated. Assay: immunoSEQ multiplex PCR; the TCRdb copy retains only in-frame clones and omits some. For V, J and clone size, that table is used; D and trimming come from the DNA. The repertoire holds around 110,000 clones, roughly 81% seen once, with 1.1% to 1.5% in the top ten. This chain links TRBV21-1 with TRBJ2-1; TRBD1, the table's D call, lacks a check against the DNA. TRBV21-1 is shown as a pseudogene. This sequence was found in a man aged 40-49 years with acute or convalescent COVID-19. Sequenced sample: peripheral blood. CDR3 in DNA: TGTGCCAGCCCCCCGGGACAGGGGAACAATGAGCAGTTCTTC. This encodes CASPPGQGNNEQFF.